This T cell receptor (beta chain) was sequenced in a study of T cells expressing NK-cell markers. About the research overall: Researchers got TCR beta repertoires out of sorted CD3+CD56+NKG2C+, CD3+CD56+NKG2C- and CD3+CD56-NKG2C+ T cells. Seven sequenced donors out of eight were HCMV-seropositive, one seronegative.

The CDR3 covers 15 residues. CDR1 is SGDLS and CDR2 is YYNGEE in the germline V gene. A remark on this clonotype: Its cognate antigen is unknown.

TCRdb re-called the 5' RACE reads and shows each CDR3 protein once, DNA omitted. Here the sample table reports about 150,000 distinct CDR3 sequences. Whole-study findings and limits: Top CD8+ clonotypes included the dominant CD3+CD56+NKG2C+ clonotypes in several donors. HCMV specificity of the expanded NKG2C+ T cell clones stayed unclear.

The chain recombines TRBV9 with TRBJ2-2. This TCR derives from a woman in her fifties or sixties in good health. Source material: blood T cells: a sorted CD56 or NKG2C T cell subset, CD4+ or CD8+ T cells, or bulk PBMC T cells (not recorded which). CDR3 loop: CASSAPRPNTGELFF.